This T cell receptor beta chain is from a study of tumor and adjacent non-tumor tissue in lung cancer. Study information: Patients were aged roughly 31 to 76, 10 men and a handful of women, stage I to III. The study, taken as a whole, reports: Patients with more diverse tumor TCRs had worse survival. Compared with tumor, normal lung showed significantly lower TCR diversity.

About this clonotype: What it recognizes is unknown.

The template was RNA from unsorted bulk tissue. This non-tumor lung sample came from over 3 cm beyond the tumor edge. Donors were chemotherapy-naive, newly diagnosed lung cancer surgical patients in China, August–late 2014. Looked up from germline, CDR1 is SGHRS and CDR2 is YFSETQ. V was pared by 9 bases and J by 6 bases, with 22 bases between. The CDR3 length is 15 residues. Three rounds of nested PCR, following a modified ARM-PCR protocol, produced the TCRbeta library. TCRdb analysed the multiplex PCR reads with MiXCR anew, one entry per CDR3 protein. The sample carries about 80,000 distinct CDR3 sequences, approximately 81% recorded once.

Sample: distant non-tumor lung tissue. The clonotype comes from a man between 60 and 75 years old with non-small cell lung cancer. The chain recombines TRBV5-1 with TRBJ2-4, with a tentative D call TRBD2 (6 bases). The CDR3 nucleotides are TGCGCCAACACCTCTACCGGGACTGTCGGAAACATTCAGTACTTC. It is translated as CANTSTGTVGNIQYF.